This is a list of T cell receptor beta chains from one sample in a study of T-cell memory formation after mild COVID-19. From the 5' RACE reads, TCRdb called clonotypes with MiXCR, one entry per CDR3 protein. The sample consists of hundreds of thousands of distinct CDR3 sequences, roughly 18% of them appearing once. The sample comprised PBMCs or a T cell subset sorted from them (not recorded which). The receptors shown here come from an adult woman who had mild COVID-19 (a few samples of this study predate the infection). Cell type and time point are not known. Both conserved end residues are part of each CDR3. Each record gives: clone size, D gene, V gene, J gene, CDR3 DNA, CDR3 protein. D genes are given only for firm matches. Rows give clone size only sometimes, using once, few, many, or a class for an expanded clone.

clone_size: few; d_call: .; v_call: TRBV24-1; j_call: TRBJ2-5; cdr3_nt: TGTGCCACCAGTGATCCCGCCGAGGGGAGTTGGCGGGAGACCCAGTACTTC; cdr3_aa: CATSDPAEGSWRETQYF
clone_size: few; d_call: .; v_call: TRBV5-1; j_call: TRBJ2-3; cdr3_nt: TGCGCCAGCAGCTTAGCGCAGGGTAAAACAGATACGCAGTATTTT; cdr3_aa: CASSLAQGKTDTQYF
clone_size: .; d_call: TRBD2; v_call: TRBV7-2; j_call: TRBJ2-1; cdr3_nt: TGTGCCAGCAGACTGAGCGGGGGCCTTTCCTACAATGAGCAGTTCTTC; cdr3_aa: CASRLSGGLSYNEQFF
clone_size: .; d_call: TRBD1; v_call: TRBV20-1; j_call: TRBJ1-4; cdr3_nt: TGCAGTGCTACTAGACAGGGGGCGGAAAAACTGTTTTTT; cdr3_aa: CSATRQGAEKLFF
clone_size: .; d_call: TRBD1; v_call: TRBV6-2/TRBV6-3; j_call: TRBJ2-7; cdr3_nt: TGTGCCAGCAGACGTGGACAGGGGGCTTTCTACGAGCAGTACTTC; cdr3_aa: CASRRGQGAFYEQYF
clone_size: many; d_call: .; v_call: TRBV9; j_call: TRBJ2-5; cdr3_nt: TGTGCCAGCAGCGTAGACCCCGAGGCAGAGACCCAGTACTTC; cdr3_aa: CASSVDPEAETQYF
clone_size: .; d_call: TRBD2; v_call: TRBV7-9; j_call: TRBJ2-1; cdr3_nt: TGTGCCAGCAGTAATCCCCGGGGGGTGGAACACAATGAGCAGTTCTTC; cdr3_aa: CASSNPRGVEHNEQFF
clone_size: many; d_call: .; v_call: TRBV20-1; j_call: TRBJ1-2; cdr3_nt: TGCAGTGCTTACAGGGTTCTTGGCTATGGCTACACCTTC; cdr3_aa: CSAYRVLGYGYTF
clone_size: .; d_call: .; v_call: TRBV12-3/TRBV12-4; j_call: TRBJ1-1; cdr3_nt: TGTGCCAGCAGTTTATCCGACCCCAGGGCTTTCTTT; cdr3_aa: CASSLSDPRAFF
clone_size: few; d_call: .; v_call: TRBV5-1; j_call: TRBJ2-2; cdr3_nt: TGCGCCATGCCCCCGGCGTTTCAAGGCGGGGAGCTGTTTTTT; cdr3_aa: CAMPPAFQGGELFF
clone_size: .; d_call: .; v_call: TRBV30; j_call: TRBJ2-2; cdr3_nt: TGTGCCTGGAGTGACGGCAACACCGGGGAGCTGTTTTTT; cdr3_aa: CAWSDGNTGELFF
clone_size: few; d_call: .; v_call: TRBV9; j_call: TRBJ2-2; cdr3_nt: TGTGCCAGCAGCGTATCATTCATCGGGGGCCCCACCGGGGAGCTGTTTTTT; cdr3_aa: CASSVSFIGGPTGELFF
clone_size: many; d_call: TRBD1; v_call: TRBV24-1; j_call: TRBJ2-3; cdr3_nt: TGTGCCACCAGTGATCCGACAGGGGCCACAGATACGCAGTATTTT; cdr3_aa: CATSDPTGATDTQYF
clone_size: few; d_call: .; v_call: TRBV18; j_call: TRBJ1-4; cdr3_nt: TGTGCCAGCTCACCACCGACCCAGTTTGAGGAAAAACTGTTTTTT; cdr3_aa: CASSPPTQFEEKLFF
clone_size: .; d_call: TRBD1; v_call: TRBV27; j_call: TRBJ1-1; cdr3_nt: TGTGCCAGCAGCCACCGGACAGGGGACACTGAAGCTTTCTTT; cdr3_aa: CASSHRTGDTEAFF
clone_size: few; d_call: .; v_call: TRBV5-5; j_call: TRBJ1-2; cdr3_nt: TGTGCCAGCAGCTTGGCGGCAGGGAATGATGGCTACACCTTC; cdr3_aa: CASSLAAGNDGYTF
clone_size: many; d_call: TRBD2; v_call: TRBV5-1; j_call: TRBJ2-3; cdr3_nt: TGCGCCAGCAGCGCGAGACTAGCGGGGGGCACAGATACGCAGTATTTT; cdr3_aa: CASSARLAGGTDTQYF
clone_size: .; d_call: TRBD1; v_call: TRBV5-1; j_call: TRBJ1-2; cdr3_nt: TGCGCCAGCAGCTTGAGGGGACAGGGTGACTATGGCTACACCTTC; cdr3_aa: CASSLRGQGDYGYTF
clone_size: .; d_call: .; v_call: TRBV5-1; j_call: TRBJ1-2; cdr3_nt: TGCGCCAGCAGCTTGAGAGGGGAGTATGGCTACACCTTC; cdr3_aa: CASSLRGEYGYTF
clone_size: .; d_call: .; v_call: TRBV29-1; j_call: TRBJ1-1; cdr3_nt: TGCAAGGGGCGCCGGGAGGGCACTGAAGCTTTCTTT; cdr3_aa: CKGRREGTEAFF
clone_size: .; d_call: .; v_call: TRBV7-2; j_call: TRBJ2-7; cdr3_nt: TGTGCCAGCAGCTTAGCGAAGGGTTTAGCCACCTACGAGCAGTACTTC; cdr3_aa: CASSLAKGLATYEQYF
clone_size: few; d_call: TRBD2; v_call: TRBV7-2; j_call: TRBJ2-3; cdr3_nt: TGTGCCAGCAGCTTATTCTCGTCGGCGACTAGCGGGAGGACAGATACGCAGTATTTT; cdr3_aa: CASSLFSSATSGRTDTQYF
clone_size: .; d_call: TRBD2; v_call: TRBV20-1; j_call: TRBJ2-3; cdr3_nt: TGCAGTGCTAGAGATGGGTTTGGGACTAGCGGGAGTAGGACGGTCACAGATACGCAGTATTTT; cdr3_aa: CSARDGFGTSGSRTVTDTQYF
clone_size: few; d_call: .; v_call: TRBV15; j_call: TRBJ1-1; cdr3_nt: TGTGCCACCAGCAGAGTATTGGGGTCTGAAGCTTTCTTT; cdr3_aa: CATSRVLGSEAFF
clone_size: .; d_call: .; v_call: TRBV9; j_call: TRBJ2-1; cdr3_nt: TGTGCCAGCAGCGTGTGGGAAGGTAATGAGCAGTTCTTC; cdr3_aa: CASSVWEGNEQFF
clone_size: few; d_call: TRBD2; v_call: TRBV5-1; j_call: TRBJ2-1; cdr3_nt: TGCGCCAGCAGCTGGAGGGCGGGAGGCTCCTACAATGAGCAGTTCTTC; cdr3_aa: CASSWRAGGSYNEQFF
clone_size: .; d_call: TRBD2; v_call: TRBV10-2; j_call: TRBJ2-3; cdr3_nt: TGCGCCAGCAGAGTGGTGACTAGCGGCCTCACAGATACGCAGTATTTT; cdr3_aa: CASRVVTSGLTDTQYF
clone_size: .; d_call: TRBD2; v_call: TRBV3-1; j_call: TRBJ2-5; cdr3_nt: TGTGCCAGCAGCCAAGATACCAGACTAGCGGAAGAGACCCAGTACTTC; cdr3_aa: CASSQDTRLAEETQYF
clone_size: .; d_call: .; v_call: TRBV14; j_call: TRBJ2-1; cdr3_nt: TGTGCCAGCAGCCAAGATCTAACTAATGGGAATGAGCAGTTCTTC; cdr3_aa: CASSQDLTNGNEQFF
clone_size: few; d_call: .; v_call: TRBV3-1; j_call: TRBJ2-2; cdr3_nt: TGTGCCAGCAGCCAACACGCAAGGGAGCTGTTTTTT; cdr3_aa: CASSQHARELFF
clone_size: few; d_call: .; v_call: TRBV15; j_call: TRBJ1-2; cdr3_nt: TGTGCCACCAGCAGAGATCTTGCGTTCTCTGGCTACACCTTC; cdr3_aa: CATSRDLAFSGYTF
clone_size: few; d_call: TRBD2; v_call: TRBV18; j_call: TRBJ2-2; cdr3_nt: TGTGCCAGCTCACCTCAATCTCTCGGGAGGTCCGGGGAGCTGTTTTTT; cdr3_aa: CASSPQSLGRSGELFF
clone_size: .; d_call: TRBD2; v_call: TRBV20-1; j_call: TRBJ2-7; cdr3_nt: TGCAGTGCTTACGGGGGGGCCCCCTACGAGCAGTACTTC; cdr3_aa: CSAYGGAPYEQYF
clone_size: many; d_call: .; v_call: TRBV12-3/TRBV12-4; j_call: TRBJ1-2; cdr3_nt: TGTGCCAGCAGTCCCCAGGGCCGGAGCTATGGCTACACCTTC; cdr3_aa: CASSPQGRSYGYTF
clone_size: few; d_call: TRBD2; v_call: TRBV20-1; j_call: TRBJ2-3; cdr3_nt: TGCAGTGCTGCTACGGGACTAGCGGGAGAGGCGGATACGCAGTATTTT; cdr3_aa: CSAATGLAGEADTQYF
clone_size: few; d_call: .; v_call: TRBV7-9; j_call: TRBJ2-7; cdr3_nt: TGTGCCAGCAGCTCGCCACTGGACCATTATGAGCAGTACTTC; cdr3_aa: CASSSPLDHYEQYF
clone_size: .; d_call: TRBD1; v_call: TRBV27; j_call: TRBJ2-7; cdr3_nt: TGTGCCAGCAGTGCGTCCGGGACAGTAAACTACGAGCAGTACTTC; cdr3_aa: CASSASGTVNYEQYF
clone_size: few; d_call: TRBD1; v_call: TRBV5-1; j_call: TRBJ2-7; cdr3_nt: TGCGCCAGCAGCCTGAATCCCGGGACAGGGTTGGGATCCTTCTACGAGCAGTACTTC; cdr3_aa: CASSLNPGTGLGSFYEQYF
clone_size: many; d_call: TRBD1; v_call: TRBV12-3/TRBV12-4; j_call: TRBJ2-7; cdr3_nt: TGTGCCAGCCCTCATATGGACAGGGCTTCCTACGAGCAGTACTTC; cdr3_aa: CASPHMDRASYEQYF
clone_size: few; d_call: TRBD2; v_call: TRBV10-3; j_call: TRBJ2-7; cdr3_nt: TGTGCCATCAGGGAAGGACTAGCGGGGGGGCCCAGGAGCTACGAGCAGTACTTC; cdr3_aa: CAIREGLAGGPRSYEQYF
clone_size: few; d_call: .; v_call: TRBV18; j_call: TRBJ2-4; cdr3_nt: TGTGCCAGCTCCCTAAGGGAGGAGCAGTGGAACATTCAGTACTTC; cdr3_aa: CASSLREEQWNIQYF
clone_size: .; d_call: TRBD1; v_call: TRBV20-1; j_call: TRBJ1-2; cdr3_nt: TGCAGTGCCAGGGCAGGGGGGGACTATGGCTACACCTTC; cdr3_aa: CSARAGGDYGYTF
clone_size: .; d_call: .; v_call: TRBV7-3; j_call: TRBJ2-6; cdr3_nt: TGTGCCAGCAGCTTAAGGGGAATACCAATCTCTGGGGCCGACGTCCTGACTTTC; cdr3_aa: CASSLRGIPISGADVLTF
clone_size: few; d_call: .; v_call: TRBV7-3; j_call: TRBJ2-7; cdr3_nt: TGTGCCAGCAGCTTGAACCCGGGGAAAACCTACGAGCAGTACTTC; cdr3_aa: CASSLNPGKTYEQYF
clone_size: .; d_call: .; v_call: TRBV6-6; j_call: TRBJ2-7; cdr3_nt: TGTGCCAGCAGTTACTCTTTCTACGAGCAGTACTTC; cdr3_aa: CASSYSFYEQYF
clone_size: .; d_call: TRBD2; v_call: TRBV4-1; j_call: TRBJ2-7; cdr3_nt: TGCGCCAGCAGCCAAGCTAGCGGGCAGACCTACGAGCAGTACTTC; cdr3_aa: CASSQASGQTYEQYF
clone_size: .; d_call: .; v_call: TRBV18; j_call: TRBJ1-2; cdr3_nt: TGTGCCAGCTCACCACAGGGCGTCCGGGATGGCTACACCTTC; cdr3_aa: CASSPQGVRDGYTF
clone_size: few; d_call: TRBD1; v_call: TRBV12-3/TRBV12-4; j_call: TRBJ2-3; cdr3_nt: TGTGCCAGCAGCGCCGGACAGGGTCGCACAGATACGCAGTATTTT; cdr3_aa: CASSAGQGRTDTQYF
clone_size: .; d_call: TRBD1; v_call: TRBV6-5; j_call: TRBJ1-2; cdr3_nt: TGTGCCAGCAGTTACGGACAGGGCCCCTATGGCTACACCTTC; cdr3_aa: CASSYGQGPYGYTF
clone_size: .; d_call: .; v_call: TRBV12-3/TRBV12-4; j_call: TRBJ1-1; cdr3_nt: TGTGCCAGCAGTCCGCATACATGGAACACTGAAGCTTTCTTT; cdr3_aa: CASSPHTWNTEAFF
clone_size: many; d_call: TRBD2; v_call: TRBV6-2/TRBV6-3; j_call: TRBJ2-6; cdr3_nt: TGTGCCAGCAGTTACGGTAGCGGGAGGGCATTTGGGGCCAACGTCCTGACTTTC; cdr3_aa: CASSYGSGRAFGANVLTF
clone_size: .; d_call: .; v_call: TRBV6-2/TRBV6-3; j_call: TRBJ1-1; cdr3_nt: TGTGCCAGCAGTTACCGGGTTACTGAAGCTTTCTTT; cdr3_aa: CASSYRVTEAFF
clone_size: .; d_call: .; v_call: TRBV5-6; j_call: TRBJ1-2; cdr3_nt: TGTGCCAGCAGCCTACGGGGGTCTAACTATGGCTACACCTTC; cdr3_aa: CASSLRGSNYGYTF
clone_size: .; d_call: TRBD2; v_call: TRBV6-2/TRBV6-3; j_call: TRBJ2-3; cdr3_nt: TGTGCCAGCAGGCCTCGACTAGCGGGGGTGTCCACAGATACGCAGTATTTT; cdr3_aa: CASRPRLAGVSTDTQYF
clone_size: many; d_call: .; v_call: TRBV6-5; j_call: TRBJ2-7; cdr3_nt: TGTGCCAGCAGTTTGTCGGATTCCTACGAGCAGTACTTC; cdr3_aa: CASSLSDSYEQYF
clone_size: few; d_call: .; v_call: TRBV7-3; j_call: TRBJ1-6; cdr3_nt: TGTGCCAGCAGCTTCCCGGGTTCACCCCTCCACTTT; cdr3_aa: CASSFPGSPLHF
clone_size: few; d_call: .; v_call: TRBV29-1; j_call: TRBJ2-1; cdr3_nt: TGCAGCGTTGAAGGCTGGTACAATGAGCAGTTCTTC; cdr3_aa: CSVEGWYNEQFF
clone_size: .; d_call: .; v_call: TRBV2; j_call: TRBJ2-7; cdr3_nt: TGTGCCAGCAGTGAAAGGGGCCCCCGGAGGGAGCAGTACTTC; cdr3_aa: CASSERGPRREQYF
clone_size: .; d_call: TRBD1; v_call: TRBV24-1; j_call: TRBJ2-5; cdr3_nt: TGTGCCACCAGTGACGCCCTTCGACAGGGGGAGACCCAGTACTTC; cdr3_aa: CATSDALRQGETQYF